The source of this T cell receptor beta chain is a study of blood T cell repertoires in COVID-19. About the study: T cells, B-cell-depleted T cells, or PBMCs provided the cDNA or gDNA that served as material.

The germline V gene has CDR1 MGHDK and CDR2 SYGVNS. Germline trimming cut 5 bases from V and 8 bases from J; bases unmatched to any gene: 9. The CDR3 is 14 residues long. In this sample, this clone turned up a few times. The table came from immunoSEQ multiplex PCR; TCRdb's copy has only in-frame clones and leaves some out. The table shows roughly 300,000 clones, with about 89% occurring only once. The gene calls are TRBV25-1 and TRBJ1-2; 9 bases align to TRBD1. Sequenced material: peripheral blood. The TCR comes from a woman in her 30s with COVID-19, enrolled during active disease. In nucleotides, the CDR3 is TGTGCCAGCAGTACTCCGACAGGGGGAGAAGGCTACACCTTC. The encoded protein is CASSTPTGGEGYTF.